This TCR beta chain was recorded in a study of blood T cell repertoires in COVID-19. On the study more broadly: Acute and convalescent COVID-19 samples came from the United States, Italy and Spain. PBMCs, B-cell-depleted T cells, or T cells were the source of the cDNA or gDNA that made up the material.

How the authors handled the data: Researchers report that nucleated cell counts were estimated from reference gene primer amplification. Some clones are missing from TCRdb's copy, which holds only in-frame ones; the method was immunoSEQ multiplex PCR. The D gene and trimming were derived from the DNA, and the V and J assignments and clone size from that table. This table has tens of thousands of clones, 83% appearing once. This TCR was recovered from a woman aged 80 or over with acute or convalescent COVID-19. Source material: peripheral blood.

For the CDR3, the DNA is TGTGCCAGCAGGAGAGATGAAAAACTGTTTTTT. Translation gives CASRRDEKLFF. This chain links TRBV2 with TRBJ1-4; D is uncertain. The germline V gene has CDR1 SNHLY and CDR2 FYNNEI. This CDR3 has 11 residues. Trimming removed 6 bases at V and 6 bases at J, with 5 bases between.